A single sample is the source of the 16 T cell receptor beta chains below, sequenced in a study of cytomegalovirus exposure and HLA in healthy donors. PCR employed 60 Vbeta and 13 Jbeta primers. Clones were read by immunoSEQ multiplex PCR, and TCRdb kept only the in-frame ones, dropping some. The data show around 140,000 clones, around 85% seen once. Source material: PBMCs. These receptors were collected from a woman in her 30s in good health and CMV-seronegative.

This clone was recorded a few times. V gene TRBV7-8 combines with J gene TRBJ2-2; 8 bases line up with TRBD1. V lost 3 bases to trimming and J lost 7 bases; unmatched junction nucleotides: 4. This CDR3 has 14 amino acids. Germline-derived CDR1 and CDR2 are SGHVS and FQNEAQ. The CDR3 DNA is TGTGCCAGCAGCTTTCCAGGGGGCGGCGGGGAGCTGTTTTTT. Amino acid sequence: CASSFPGGGGELFF.

This clone was seen just once. V and J are TRBV28 and TRBJ2-3, with TRBD2 as a possible D gene (6 bases). The CDR3 extends over 12 amino acids. Trimming removed 4 bases from V and 7 bases from J, with 9 bases in between. The V gene's germline CDR1 is MDHEN and CDR2 SYDVKM. For the CDR3, the DNA is TGTGCCAGCAGTTGGGGACTTTATACGCAGTATTTT. This encodes CASSWGLYTQYF.

The chain uses TRBV6-1 and TRBJ2-1; 10 nucleotides line up with TRBD2. This CDR3 spans 15 amino acids. Germline V lookup: CDR1 MNHNS, CDR2 SASEGT. J was trimmed by 10 bases and V by 6 bases; bases with no gene match: 12. CDR3 loop: CASRESGRAFVEQFF. The CDR3 region has the DNA TGTGCCAGCAGAGAGAGCGGGAGGGCTTTTGTAGAGCAGTTCTTC.

This CDR3 is CASSLRPAASSYEQYF. CDR3 nucleotide sequence: TGTGCCAGCAGCTTGCGACCAGCTGCTAGCTCCTACGAGCAGTACTTC. J is TRBJ2-7 and V is TRBV7-2; D call uncertain. CDR1 and CDR2 from the germline V gene are SGHTA and FQGNSA. V was pared by 3 bases and J by 0 bases, with 15 bases between. The CDR3 is 16 residues long.

This chain connects TRBV19 to TRBJ1-5; D is possibly TRBD1 (6 bases). The CDR3 sequence is 16 residues long. Per germline, CDR1 LNHDA and CDR2 SQIVND (reference sequence). The V end was cut by 4 bases, the J end by 0 bases, with 13 bases between. The CDR3 coding sequence is TGTGCCAGTAGTAAGGACAGACCATTTAGCAATCAGCCCCAGCATTTT. It specifies CASSKDRPFSNQPQHF.

This clone was picked up a small number of times. The chain has TRBV2 and TRBJ1-6; TRBD1 aligns across 9 bases. In germline, CDR1 is SNHLY, CDR2 FYNNEI. The CDR3 runs to 14 residues. V trimming: 6 bases; J trimming: 7 bases; junction bases outside the gene matches: 4. DNA of the CDR3: TGTGCCAGCAGGAGGGACAGGGTCAATTCACCCCTCCACTTT. Its translation is CASRRDRVNSPLHF.

This chain links TRBV18 with TRBJ2-7; 8 bases map to TRBD2. Germline-derived CDR1 and CDR2 are KGHSH and LQKENI. After removal of 3 bases from V and 3 bases from J, the junction contained 4 bases not matched to a gene. CDR3 length: 14 residues. The CDR3 spells CASSPAGGYYEQYF. In DNA form, the CDR3 reads TGTGCCAGCTCACCGGCGGGGGGTTACTACGAGCAGTACTTC.

This clone is a singleton in its sample. The chain joins TRBV28 to TRBJ2-2, with a tentative D call TRBD2 (5 bases). CDR3 length: 15 residues. Per germline, CDR1 MDHEN and CDR2 SYDVKM. Trimming shortened V by 6 bases and J by 4 bases, and 15 bases separated the two germline ends. The CDR3 sequence is CASSPQLGPTGELFF. The CDR3, as DNA: TGTGCCAGCAGCCCGCAACTAGGTCCCACCGGGGAGCTGTTTTTT.

The chain is built from TRBV11-2 and TRBJ2-5, with D possibly being TRBD1 (5 bases). The germline V gene encodes CDR1 SGHAT and CDR2 FQNNGV. The V end was cut by 3 bases, the J end by 7 bases, with 6 bases between. The CDR3 runs to 11 residues. CDR3 residues: CASSFQGTQYF. In DNA, the CDR3 is TGTGCCAGCAGCTTCCAGGGGACCCAGTACTTC.

The chain employs TRBV28 and TRBJ1-2; TRBD1 is a possible D gene (5 bases). Germline CDR1 is MDHEN and CDR2 is SYDVKM. This CDR3 contains 14 residues. V gave up 7 bases and J gave up 1 base, with 13 bases separating them. The CDR3 nucleotides are TGTGCCAGCACCAAGGCGGGGGATAACTATGGCTACACCTTC. Protein: CASTKAGDNYGYTF.

The rearrangement links TRBV9 to TRBJ2-6; D gene unclear. Trimming shortened V by 0 bases and J by 0 bases, and 10 bases separated the two germline ends. CDR3 length: 17 residues. Germline CDR1 SGDLS, CDR2 YYNGEE. This chain's CDR3 is CASSVGHIISGANVLTF. CDR3 nucleotide sequence: TGTGCCAGCAGCGTAGGACATATTATCTCTGGGGCCAACGTCCTGACTTTC.

This clone occurred a few times. The rearrangement joins TRBV12-5 to TRBJ2-1; tentative D call: TRBD1 (6 bases). V shed 7 bases and J shed 9 bases, with 22 bases lying between them. The CDR3 is 15 residues long. Germline V CDR1 and CDR2: LGHNT, FRNRAP. In DNA form, the CDR3 reads TGTGCTAGTGCCCCTTCAGGGGCCAGTCCAAGTGAGCAGTTCTTC. It codes for CASAPSGASPSEQFF.

This clone was counted a single time. The J gene is TRBJ2-5, the V gene TRBV29-1; a weak D match, TRBD2 (6 bases). Germline loops: CDR1 SQVTM, CDR2 ANQGSEA. CDR3 length: 15 amino acids. V lost 8 bases and J 0 bases, leaving 19 bases between the germline ends. The DNA of the CDR3 is TGCAGCTTTCAACCCGGGACTCCTTACCAAGAGACCCAGTACTTC. Translated, it gives CSFQPGTPYQETQYF.

The V gene is TRBV14, the J gene TRBJ2-1, with TRBD2 matching over 7 bases. Trimming removed 3 bases from V and 2 bases from J; junction bases left unmatched: 4. CDR3 size: 15 residues. Germline lookup yields CDR1 SGHDN and CDR2 FVKESK. CDR3 sequence reads: CASSQKRGTYNEQFF. The CDR3 nucleotides read TGTGCCAGCAGCCAGAAGCGGGGAACCTACAATGAGCAGTTCTTC.

The V and J genes are TRBV19 and TRBJ1-1, with TRBD1 identical over 10 bases. The CDR3 totals 17 residues. The germline gives CDR1 LNHDA, CDR2 SQIVND (reference sequence). The V gene end was trimmed by 3 bases and the J gene end by 4 bases; junction bases not matched to a gene: 11. The CDR3 DNA is TGTGCCAGTAGTATTATCCTACTCCGGGACAGGGGCACTGAAGCTTTCTTT. Residues: CASSIILLRDRGTEAFF. The full variable domain, in which reference TRBV19 and TRBJ1-1 provide the parts outside the CDR3, is DGGITQSPKYLFRKEGQNVTLSCEQNLNHDAMYWYRQDPGQGLRLIYYSQIVNDFQKGDIAEGYSVSREKKESFPLTVTSAQKNPTAFYLCASSIILLRDRGTEAFFGQGTRLTVV.

This sequence joins TRBV18 and TRBJ1-3; D is unresolved. CDR1 and CDR2 (germline): KGHSH, LQKENI. The CDR3 runs 13 residues. Trimming removed 6 bases at V and 3 bases at J, with 9 bases between. This CDR3 is CASSPEFGNTIYF. The CDR3 nucleotides are TGTGCCAGCTCTCCGGAGTTTGGAAACACCATATATTTT.